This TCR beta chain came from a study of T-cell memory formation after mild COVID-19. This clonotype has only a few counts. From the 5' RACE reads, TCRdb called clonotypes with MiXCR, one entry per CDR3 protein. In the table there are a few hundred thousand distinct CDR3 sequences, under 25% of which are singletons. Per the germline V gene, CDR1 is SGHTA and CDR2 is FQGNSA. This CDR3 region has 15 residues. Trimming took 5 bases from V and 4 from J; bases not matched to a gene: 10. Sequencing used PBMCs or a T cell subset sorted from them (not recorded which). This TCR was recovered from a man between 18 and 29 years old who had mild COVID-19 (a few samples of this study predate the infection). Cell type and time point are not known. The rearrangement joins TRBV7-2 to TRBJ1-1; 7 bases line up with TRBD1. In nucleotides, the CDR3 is TGTGCCAGCAGCGCCCAGACAGGGCGGTTCACTGAAGCTTTCTTT. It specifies CASSAQTGRFTEAFF.